Shown below are 29 T cell receptor beta chains from a single sample sequenced in a study of blood T cell repertoires in COVID-19. Assay: immunoSEQ multiplex PCR; the TCRdb copy retains only in-frame clones and omits some. Of about 240,000 clones in the sample, roughly 89% were seen once. The material sequenced was PBMCs or T cells enriched from blood (not recorded which). The source is a young woman with acute COVID-19.

This chain links TRBV5-1 with TRBJ2-5, with D possibly being TRBD1 (6 bases). The CDR3 totals 12 residues. Germline CDR1 SGHRS, CDR2 YFSETQ. The germline V and J ends were trimmed by 6 bases and 11 bases, with 17 bases remaining between them. CDR3 sequence reads: CASKGDPPTQYF. CDR3 DNA sequence: TGCGCCAGCAAGGGGGACCCCCCCACGCAGTACTTC. Complete variable domain (other parts from reference TRBV5-1 and TRBJ2-5): KAGVTQTPRYLIKTRGQQVTLSCSPISGHRSVSWYQQTPGQGLQFLFEYFSETQRNKGNFPGRFSGRQFSNSRSEMNVSTLELGDSALYLCASKGDPPTQYFGPGTRLLVL.

The chain has TRBV4-3 and TRBJ2-1, with a tentative D call TRBD2 (6 bases). The V end was cut by 4 bases, the J end by 5 bases, with 27 bases between. CDR1 is LGHNA, CDR2 YSLEER, per germline. This CDR3 contains 19 residues. In DNA, the CDR3 is TGCGCCAGCAGCCTACAACTCCCGGGACTCCTGACGCAGAACAATGAGCAGTTCTTC. The encoded protein is CASSLQLPGLLTQNNEQFF.

The V gene is TRBV20-1, the J gene TRBJ2-1; D perhaps matches TRBD1 (5 bases). The germline gives CDR1 DFQATT, CDR2 SNEGSKA (reference sequence). Trimming cost V 6 bases and J 5 bases, with 5 bases left between them. The length of the CDR3 is 10 residues. The CDR3 bases are TGCAGTGCAGGGGACAATGAGCAGTTCTTC. Translation gives CSAGDNEQFF.

The chain links TRBV3-1 (or the pseudogene TRBV3-2) to TRBJ2-7; TRBD2 is a possible D gene (5 bases). The V end lost 4 bases, the J end lost 2 bases, and 6 bases lay between the germline ends. Per the germline V gene, CDR1 is LGHDT and CDR2 is YNNKEL (reference sequence). This CDR3 comprises 12 residues. The CDR3 is CASSRGPYEQYF. The CDR3 DNA follows: TGTGCCAGCAGCCGAGGGCCCTACGAGCAGTACTTC.

DNA for the CDR3: TGTGCCAGCAGCCGTTCGACAGGGGGCGACTATGGCTACACCTTC. The encoded protein is CASSRSTGGDYGYTF. The chain is built from TRBV14 and TRBJ1-2; TRBD1 agrees at 10 bases. Per the germline V gene, CDR1 is SGHDN and CDR2 is FVKESK. The CDR3 consists of 15 residues. V lost 4 bases, J lost 3 bases, and 5 bases stayed unmatched.

The gene calls are TRBV6-5 and TRBJ1-5; D possibly corresponds to TRBD1 (5 bases). V lost 5 bases and J 6 bases, leaving 11 bases between the germline ends. Germline CDR1 reads MNHEY; CDR2 reads SVGAGI. The CDR3 is 13 residues long. The chain's CDR3 is CASSTGGVQPQHF. In DNA form, the CDR3 reads TGTGCCAGCAGTACGGGAGGGGTTCAGCCCCAGCATTTT.

The V gene is TRBV11-2, the J gene TRBJ1-1; 7 bases match TRBD1. V shed 5 bases, J shed 5 bases, and the junction held 5 bases outside the gene matches. This CDR3 has 13 amino acids. CDR1 is SGHAT, CDR2 FQNNGV, per germline. CDR3 amino acids: CASSLTGQTEAFF. The CDR3 DNA follows: TGTGCCAGCAGCCTGACAGGGCAAACTGAAGCTTTCTTT.

Remarks on this clone: The same CDR3 also results from other DNA sequences found in this sample. CDR3 residues: CASSFQGTNTGELFF. The CDR3 DNA reads as TGCGCCAGCAGCTTTCAGGGCACGAACACCGGGGAGCTGTTTTTT. The chain couples TRBV5-1 to TRBJ2-2; D might be TRBD1 (5 bases). This CDR3 has 15 amino acids. Trimming took off 2 bases at V and 0 bases at J, with 8 bases between the two ends. Looked up from germline, CDR1 is SGHRS and CDR2 is YFSETQ.

The J gene is TRBJ1-1, the V gene TRBV28, with D maybe TRBD1 (5 bases). Germline lookup yields CDR1 MDHEN and CDR2 SYDVKM. This CDR3 is built from 15 residues. Trimming stripped 2 bases from V and 5 bases from J, with 15 bases between. The CDR3 region has the DNA TGTGCCAGCAGTTTAACCGGTTGGGGGGGAACTGAAGCTTTCTTT. As protein: CASSLTGWGGTEAFF.

Only a few counts were recorded for this clone. The rearrangement uses TRBV18 and TRBJ1-1, with a possible D match to TRBD1 (5 bases). The V end was cut by 5 bases, the J end by 0 bases, with 7 bases between. The CDR3 loop spans 13 amino acids. Germline V gene sequence: CDR1 KGHSH, CDR2 LQKENI. The CDR3 loop is CASSTTVNTEAFF. The DNA for the CDR3 is TGTGCCAGCTCAACGACAGTGAACACTGAAGCTTTCTTT.

This sequence joins TRBV19 and TRBJ2-1, with 8 bases identical to TRBD1. CDR1 LNHDA and CDR2 SQIVND come from the germline V gene (reference sequence). The CDR3 spans 15 residues. After removal of 6 bases from V and 0 bases from J, the junction contained 4 bases not matched to a gene. CDR3 sequence (DNA): TGTGCCAGTAGCCCCGGGACAGGCTCCTACAATGAGCAGTTCTTC. Amino acids: CASSPGTGSYNEQFF.

This chain links TRBV14 with TRBJ1-1; TRBD1 might be the D (6 bases). CDR1 is SGHDN and CDR2 is FVKESK in the germline V gene. Trimming pared 4 bases from V and 0 bases from J, leaving 18 bases between. The CDR3 spans 17 residues. CDR3 bases: TGTGCCAGCAGCCTCACTCCGGACAGAGCGATGAACACTGAAGCTTTCTTT. The encoded protein is CASSLTPDRAMNTEAFF.

In regard to this clone: Within the sample, other DNA sequences also encode this same CDR3. This chain uses TRBV3-1 (or the pseudogene TRBV3-2) with TRBJ1-2, with 9 positions matching TRBD1. The V and J ends lost 4 bases and 2 bases, in that order; junction bases with no gene match: 2. The CDR3 loop spans 14 amino acids. Germline V lookup: CDR1 LGHDT, CDR2 YNNKEL (reference sequence). This CDR3 is CASSLTGGNYGYTF. The CDR3 DNA follows: TGTGCCAGCAGCCTTACAGGGGGCAACTATGGCTACACCTTC.

A word on this clone: One junction end does not reproduce the germline sequence, and a read error may be involved. The chain combines TRBV18 with TRBJ2-2; the match to TRBD1 covers 8 bases. CDR1 and CDR2 (germline): KGHSH, LQKENI. This CDR3 is built from 15 residues. The CDR3 DNA is TGTGCCAGCTCAGCGACAGGGGAGAACGCCGGGGAGCTGTTTTTT. It translates to CASSATGENAGELFF.

The chain links TRBV30 to TRBJ1-2; tentative D call: TRBD1 (5 bases). Germline V gene data show CDR1 as GTSNPN and CDR2 as SVGIG (reference sequence). Trimming stripped 6 bases from V and 0 bases from J, with 11 bases between. This CDR3 is built from 13 residues. The CDR3 loop is CACPGPPNYGYTF. CDR3 nucleotide sequence: TGTGCCTGCCCAGGGCCACCTAACTATGGCTACACCTTC.

The chain joins TRBV7-2 to TRBJ1-3; D is unresolved. The V gene lost 1 base and the J gene lost 4 bases, with 5 bases spanning the gap. This CDR3 contains 13 residues. Looked up from germline, CDR1 is SGHTA and CDR2 is FQGNSA. CDR3 bases: TGTGCCAGCAGCTTAGGCAGGGGAAACACCATATATTTT. Amino acids: CASSLGRGNTIYF.

About this clone: Different DNA sequences within this sample yield the same CDR3. The chain has TRBV11-3 and TRBJ1-1, with D maybe TRBD1 (5 bases). CDR1 is SGHNT, CDR2 YENEEA, per germline. This CDR3 comprises 14 residues. V was shortened by 3 bases and J by 1 base, with 9 bases between the two germline ends. The CDR3 is CASSLGRANTEAFF. The CDR3 DNA reads TGTGCCAGCAGCTTGGGCAGGGCGAACACTGAAGCTTTCTTT.

This sequence joins TRBV25-1 and TRBJ2-3, with 7 bases lining up with TRBD1. There are 14 residues in the CDR3. The V and J ends lost 3 bases and 1 base, in that order; junction bases with no gene match: 1. The germline CDR1 and CDR2 sequences are MGHDK and SYGVNS. The CDR3 spells CASSDDRGTDTQYF. As DNA, the CDR3 is TGTGCCAGCAGTGATGACAGGGGCACAGATACGCAGTATTTT.

V and J are TRBV25-1 and TRBJ2-1; D perhaps matches TRBD2 (7 bases). With 7 bases removed from V and 4 bases from J, the gap between germline ends came to 11 bases. Looked up from germline, CDR1 is MGHDK and CDR2 is SYGVNS. The CDR3 has 13 amino acids. For the CDR3, the DNA is TGTGCCAGCAAGGGGGGGGCTTACAATGAGCAGTTCTTC. Amino acid sequence: CASKGGAYNEQFF.

The V call is TRBV3-1 (or the pseudogene TRBV3-2), the J call TRBJ2-6, with a weak D call TRBD1 (6 bases). Trimming left V 5 bases short and J 0 bases short, with 8 bases between. Germline assignment: CDR1 LGHDT and CDR2 YNNKEL (reference sequence). CDR3 length: 15 residues. The CDR3 DNA reads as TGTGCCAGCAGCTTCAGGGGCTCTGGGGCCAACGTCCTGACTTTC. It codes for CASSFRGSGANVLTF.

This clone appeared a few times. The CDR3 here is CASSLTRDSTDTQYF. The CDR3 DNA reads TGTGCCAGCAGCTTAACGCGGGACAGCACAGATACGCAGTATTTT. The chain joins TRBV7-9 to TRBJ2-3, with D tentatively TRBD2 (6 bases). The germline V gene encodes CDR1 SEHNR and CDR2 FQNEAQ (reference sequence). The V end lost 2 bases, the J end lost 0 bases, and 9 bases lay between the germline ends. This CDR3 has 15 residues.

The genes are TRBV18 and TRBJ2-3; no definite D call. The germline gives CDR1 KGHSH, CDR2 LQKENI. The germline V and J ends were trimmed by 2 bases and 2 bases, with 8 bases remaining between them. The CDR3 contains 14 residues. The CDR3 DNA reads as TGTGCCAGCTCACCATCCTCGTTCACAGATACGCAGTATTTT. Translating it yields CASSPSSFTDTQYF. Together with reference TRBV18 and TRBJ2-3, the CDR3 gives the full variable domain: NAGVMQNPRHLVRRRGQEARLRCSPMKGHSHVYWYRQLPEEGLKFMVYLQKENIIDESGMPKERFSAEFPKEGPSILRIQQVVRGDSAAYFCASSPSSFTDTQYFGPGTRLTVL.

V is TRBV7-6 and J is TRBJ2-4, with D perhaps matching TRBD2 (6 bases). There are 15 residues in the CDR3. V lost 0 bases to trimming and J lost 6 bases, with 12 bases between them. Per the germline V gene, CDR1 is SGHVS and CDR2 is FNYEAQ. In DNA, the CDR3 is TGTGCCAGCAGCTTAGCGTCGGGGAGGAGAAACATTCAGTACTTC. It specifies CASSLASGRRNIQYF.

Comment on this clone: The junction departs from the called germline gene at one end, perhaps through a read error. V and J are TRBV3-1 (or the pseudogene TRBV3-2) and TRBJ1-4, with unresolved D. CDR3 length: 14 amino acids. CDR1 and CDR2 from the germline V gene are LGHDT and YNNKEL (reference sequence). DNA of the CDR3: TGTGCCAGTAGCCAAGATAGCAGTAATGAAAAACTGTTTTTT. It is translated as CASSQDSSNEKLFF.

This rearrangement joins TRBV7-9 to TRBJ2-7, with TRBD1 matching over 8 bases. The CDR3 covers 14 residues. Trimming took 1 base from V and 6 from J; bases not matched to a gene: 5. Germline lookup yields CDR1 SEHNR and CDR2 FQNEAQ (reference sequence). The CDR3 here is CASSLGQGLSEQYF. CDR3 sequence (DNA): TGTGCCAGCAGCTTAGGACAGGGGCTCTCCGAGCAGTACTTC.

The rearrangement links TRBV6-5 to TRBJ1-4; 9 bases are a match to TRBD1. Germline V lookup: CDR1 MNHEY, CDR2 SVGAGI. V lost 2 bases, J lost 6 bases, and 4 bases stayed unmatched. There are 15 residues in the CDR3. CDR3 sequence: CASSYPDRGDEKLFF. For the CDR3, the DNA is TGTGCCAGCAGTTACCCGGACAGGGGTGATGAAAAACTGTTTTTT.

This chain links TRBV27 with TRBJ1-5; D is possibly TRBD1 (6 bases). Germline V lookup: CDR1 MNHEY, CDR2 SMNVEV (reference sequence). Trimming shortened V by 3 bases and J by 9 bases, and 12 bases separated the two germline ends. This CDR3 spans 13 amino acids. As DNA, the CDR3 is TGTGCCAGCAGTTTCGGACAGTTTAGGCCCCAGCATTTT. As protein: CASSFGQFRPQHF.

The chain joins TRBV19 to TRBJ1-1; TRBD1 might be the D (5 bases). There are 14 residues in the CDR3. Trimming shortened V by 2 bases and J by 4 bases, and 11 bases separated the two germline ends. Germline loops: CDR1 LNHDA, CDR2 SQIVND (reference sequence). The chain's CDR3 is CASSINGGATEAFF. The CDR3 bases are TGTGCCAGTAGTATAAATGGAGGGGCCACTGAAGCTTTCTTT.

This clone was seen more than once but under ten times. The CDR3 nucleotides are TGTGCCAGCAGCTTATTGGTGGCTTATGGCTACACCTTC. This sequence encodes CASSLLVAYGYTF. This rearrangement joins TRBV7-9 to TRBJ1-2; no definite D call. Trimming took 2 bases from V and 5 from J, leaving 9 bases between them. The V gene's germline CDR1 is SEHNR and CDR2 FQNEAQ (reference sequence). The CDR3 has 13 amino acids.